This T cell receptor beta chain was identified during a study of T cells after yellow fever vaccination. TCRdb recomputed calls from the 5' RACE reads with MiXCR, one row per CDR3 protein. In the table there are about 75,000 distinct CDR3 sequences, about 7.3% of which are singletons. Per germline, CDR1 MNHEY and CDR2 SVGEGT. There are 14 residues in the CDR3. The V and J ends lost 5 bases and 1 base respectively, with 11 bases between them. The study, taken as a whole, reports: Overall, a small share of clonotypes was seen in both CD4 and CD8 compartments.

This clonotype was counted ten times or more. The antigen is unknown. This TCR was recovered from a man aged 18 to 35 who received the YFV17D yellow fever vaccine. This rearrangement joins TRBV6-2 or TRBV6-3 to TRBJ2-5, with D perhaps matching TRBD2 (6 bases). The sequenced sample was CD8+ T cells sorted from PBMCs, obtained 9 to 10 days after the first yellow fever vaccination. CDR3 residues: CASSLLGGQETQYF. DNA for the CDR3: TGTGCCAGCAGTCTTCTGGGAGGCCAAGAGACCCAGTACTTC.